Detailed here is one T cell receptor beta chain. With V trimmed by 2 bases and J by 5 bases, 4 bases remained unmatched. CDR3 size: 13 residues. Germline CDR1 and CDR2: SQVTM and ANQGSEA. The data were taken from a study of blood T cell repertoires in COVID-19. Study-level background: Material from acute and convalescent COVID-19 was sourced from the United States, Italy and Spain. T cells, B-cell-depleted T cells, or PBMCs provided the cDNA or gDNA that served as material.

Methods used by the authors: Scientists estimated how many nucleated cells there were by amplifying reference gene primers. The assay was immunoSEQ multiplex PCR, and TCRdb's table has in-frame clones only and misses some. V and J calls and clone size are copied from that table; D and trimming were computed from the DNA. The table includes about 190,000 clones, around nine tenths detected once. The sample comprised peripheral blood. The chain recombines TRBV29-1 with TRBJ2-7; 9 bases match TRBD1. This clonotype originated in a man aged 35 to 55 with acute or convalescent COVID-19. The CDR3: CSVETTGGHEQYF. Here the CDR3 DNA reads TGCAGCGTTGAAACGACAGGGGGGCACGAGCAGTACTTC.